This T cell receptor (beta chain) stems from a study of blood T cell repertoires in COVID-19. Across the whole study: Acute-phase and convalescent COVID-19 samples originated in the United States, Italy and Spain. The cDNA or gDNA used as material had been derived from T cells, B-cell-depleted T cells, or PBMCs.

Germline CDR1 and CDR2: MNHEY and SMNVEV (reference sequence). The CDR3 is made up of 13 amino acids. Trimming left V 5 bases short and J 5 bases short, with 12 bases between. As originally analysed: Reference gene primer amplification gave estimated nucleated cell counts. Method: immunoSEQ multiplex PCR; TCRdb's copy keeps in-frame clones and lacks some. D and trimming were read from the DNA, whereas the V and J calls and clone size are those reported in that table. The sample shows 150,000 to 200,000 clones, roughly 80% of them seen only once. Specimen: peripheral blood. The origin of this receptor is a man aged 50-59 years who had recovered from COVID-19. The rearrangement links TRBV27 to TRBJ1-2; TRBD1 might be the D (6 bases). CDR3 region: CASSSRTAYGYTF. Written as DNA, the CDR3 is TGTGCCAGCAGTAGCCGGACAGCGTATGGCTACACCTTC.